The clone carrying this T cell receptor beta chain was seen at least ten times. These data belong to a study of neurological immune-mediated disorders. CDR3 length: 14 amino acids. The germline CDR1 and CDR2 sequences are MDHEN and SYDVKM. The J segment lost 7 bases and the V segment lost 6 bases, leaving 5 bases of the junction unmatched. The time point is: longitudinal time-point 1 (baseline). TCRdb re-called the 5' RACE reads with MiXCR, one entry per CDR3 protein. The sample lists about 57,000 distinct CDR3 sequences, approximately 12% occurring once. This sequence joins TRBV28 and TRBJ1-6; 8 bases align to TRBD1. The specimen was PBMCs. The receptor comes from a male donor with HTLV-1-associated myelopathy (HAM/TSP). The CDR3 nucleotides read TGTGCCAGCAGCCCTTCAGGGGGCAATTCACCCCTCCACTTT. It yields the protein CASSPSGGNSPLHF.